This T cell receptor (beta chain) was captured by sequencing in a study of cytomegalovirus exposure and HLA in healthy donors (TCRdb year 2017). Turning to the overall study: An earlier analysis of approximately 590 of the donors reported approximately 300 Gb of sequence data and 100 million to 130 million unique TCR beta sequences from about 179 million T cells. An early release that covered several hundred HLA-typed donors contained around 300 gigabases of sequencing data and around 80 million unique TCR sequences. Among the roughly 400 genotyped donors, around 81% belonged to the genetic ancestry cluster associated with self-reported Caucasian donors. The aim of the study was to test whether cataloging public T cell receptors could identify signatures of past pathogen exposure. The study profiled the T cell repertoires of hundreds of subjects by immunosequencing and related them to cytomegalovirus serostatus. Besides the first cohort of approximately 670 subjects, a separate validation cohort made up of 90 to 150 different subjects was used. To predict cytomegalovirus infection status, the study brought together high-throughput TCR immunosequencing, statistical association of individual TCRs with disease status, and machine learning. To study patterns of TCR occurrence, a later analysis re-analyzed previously published TCR beta repertoires from several hundred donors and added high-resolution HLA genotyping. Rather than drawing on any new phenotypic data, the later analysis identified candidate immune exposures from TCR beta sequences and the way those sequences occurred across donors. In an earlier analysis of 587 of the donors, high-throughput TCR beta sequencing was used to judge whether each TCR beta V gene segment behaved as functional or pseudogenic. Donor age, sex, ethnicity and CMV serostatus were collected together with the repertoire data. A later genetic analysis took genome-wide SNP genotypes for about three fifths of the 666 donors and used that subset as a discovery cohort. All discovery cohort repertoires had been generated using a single sequencing platform. HLA typing included class I and class II loci at four-digit resolution. Typing coverage varied by locus: roughly 629-640 donors for A, B, C, DRB1 and DQB1; more than 500 for DQA1; more than 600 for DPA1; roughly 470 for DPB1. Several DR-DQ haplotypes were treated as single units for association and clustering because of strong linkage in the cohort. On average, around 240,000 unique TCR beta nucleotide sequences were sequenced per donor among fewer than 500 genotyped donors of the cohort, with around 19% of those sequences being non-productive.

For this clone: It lacks a known antigen. Within one base of it there is no much larger clone, and no base qualities were kept.

Libraries were built with the immunoSEQ multiplex PCR assay. A mixture of 60 forward primers for TCR Vbeta segments and 13 reverse primers for TCR Jbeta segments was used in the multiplex PCR. The CDR3 region of rearranged TCR beta genes was amplified from genomic DNA with a multiplex PCR assay. The amplified TCR beta libraries were sequenced on the Illumina HiSeq System as 87-base-pair reads. As for the authors' bioinformatics: In a later analysis, approximately 74 million unique TCR beta chains were counted across the 500 to 700 repertoires, and approximately 11 million of these chains were shared by at least two donors. Raw reads were error-corrected and collapsed into unique sequences by a nearest-neighbor algorithm in which closely related sequences were merged to remove PCR and sequencing errors. CDR3 sequences were aligned to IMGT reference sequences to assign V, D and J gene segments. Each retained sequence needed at least a six-nucleotide match to both a V gene segment and a J gene segment. A rearrangement was called productive if the CDR3 had no stop codons and remained in frame with V and J, and every other rearrangement was called non-productive. CDR3 was defined according to IMGT convention as the region running from the second conserved V-encoded cysteine to the conserved J-encoded phenylalanine. The earlier analysis of about 570 of the donors excluded any sequence lacking an unambiguous match to a single V gene segment. An earlier analysis of about 600 of the donors called V segments functional above 56.7% productive rearrangements and segregating when the between-donor standard deviation exceeded 5%. A statistical classification framework was built for diagnosing cytomegalovirus status from the catalog of TCR beta chain sequences. In a later analysis, V and J genes were assigned by comparing TCR nucleotide sequences against IMGT/GENE-DB human TR gene sequences. A later analysis assigned CDR3 sequences and most-parsimonious VDJ recombination scenarios with the TCRdist pipeline. A later analysis defined each TCR beta chain by its CDR3 amino acid sequence plus V-gene family, and excluded reads lacking a unique V-gene family. A later analysis removed 592 highly shared, low-generation-probability nucleotide sequences to deal with suspected cross-contamination and a sequencing artifact. In a later analysis, a clonal expansion index for each public chain was calculated from normalized within-repertoire ranks of inferred template counts. In a later analysis, generation probabilities were computed using a VDJ recombination model fitted to out-of-frame rearrangements, and the results were checked against IGoR. In a later analysis, TCR-TCR, TCR-HLA and TCR-CMV co-occurrence was scored with hypergeometric tests, and a repertoire-size bias correction was applied to TCR pairs. False discovery rates were estimated in a later analysis by permuting HLA or CMV assignments 20 times. In a later analysis, co-occurring TCRs were grouped using DBSCAN, with TCRdist sequence similarity added in when clustering inside HLA-allele-positive subsets. Repertoires with fewer than 30,000 or more than 120,000 public chains, plus five repertoires with anomalous nucleotide sharing, were excluded from co-occurrence clustering. TCRdb took over this immuneACCESS table, retaining in-frame rearrangements with V and J assigned. Such tables are incomplete; in checked studies, under half of the missing clones stem from an unresolved V gene, and the remainder is unexplained. D and trimming come from the DNA, and the V and J calls and clone size come from that table. For this sample the table gives approximately 140,000 clones, of which 60% to 85% were detected only once. Less than 2% of the sample comes from the top ten.

Summary of the overall study and its limitations: Because some donors lacked HLA typing at each locus, the association tests relied only on the typed subset. In vitro tests confirmed that a few of the cytomegalovirus-associated TCR beta chains recognize cytomegalovirus antigens. This cohort had only TCR beta chains sequenced, and the lack of alpha or paired-chain data limited which features could be detected. The classifier was reported to diagnose cytomegalovirus status with high specificity and sensitivity in both the original cohort and the validation cohort. When HLA alleles, especially DR and DQ, strongly co-occurred, TCR associations were difficult to assign to individual alleles. A later analysis found that TCR association rates varied across HLA loci, with DRB1 alleles showing the most associated TCRs and HLA-C alleles the fewest. The authors suggested that the approach could potentially be generalized to other disease states and immunological phenotypes. An association between a missense DCLRE1C variant and V-gene and J-gene trimming of TCR beta chains was found in a later genetic analysis and replicated in an independent cohort. The study listed 164 TCR beta chains as associated with cytomegalovirus. In a later genetic analysis, fewer N-insertions in productive TCRs were reported among donors in an Asian-associated ancestry cluster than the roughly 710-donor mean. In a later analysis, most CMV-associated TCR beta chains were found to appear HLA-restricted, with HLA associations seemingly driven largely by CMV exposure. Some IMGT-functional V segments, including TRBV6-2 and TRBV6-3, could not be distinguished by the 87-base-pair reads and were therefore excluded. Presence/absence analyses assumed roughly uniform sequencing depth across donors, an assumption that may not hold. A further reported finding was that TCR beta sequences accurately predicted the HLA-A and HLA-B alleles for most subjects in the first cohort. The sequencing pipeline was judged likely to have produced a cluster of highly shared sequence variants as a technical artifact. In a later analysis, HLA-associated TCR beta chains showed more clonal expansion and lower generation probabilities than non-associated chains that were equally common. In an earlier analysis of over 550 of the donors, most TCR beta V segments were observed in productive rearrangements about 87% or about 30% of the time, broadly matching IMGT annotations. In a later analysis, several top co-occurrence clusters were reported to appear linked to parvovirus B19, influenza, CMV and Epstein-Barr virus. Because counts were too low, 15 to 20 rarely observed V segments, including chromosome 9 orphons, were excluded from the earlier analysis of several hundred of the donors. Linkage disequilibrium might explain the correlated functional status among segregating V segments, but an unknown experimental factor could not be ruled out. At a false discovery rate of 0.05, a later analysis linked fewer than 20,000 TCR beta sequences to specific HLA alleles. Across donors, most TCR sequences were observed very rarely, whereas some public TCRs were present in many individuals. The only immune exposure information available for the cohort was CMV serostatus.

The cohort was made up of 666 healthy bone marrow donors. At the time of sampling, every cohort member was nominally healthy, though immune exposures that went unrecorded were likely present. The donor tested CMV seronegative and was one of the 352 seronegative cohort members. A peripheral blood sample was collected from each donor, and TCR beta sequencing was performed on peripheral blood mononuclear cells. The Qiagen DNeasy Blood Extraction Kit was used to extract genomic DNA from the blood cell samples. The CDR3, cysteine through phenylalanine, is 14 amino acids long. Of all the DNA, just the CDR3 is kept, 42 bases in frame from base 1. Trimming removed 6 bases from V and 1 base from J; the gene matches leave 3 bases unexplained. As encoded in the germline V gene, CDR1 is SGHVS while CDR2 is FNYEAQ.

The V gene is TRBV7-6 and the J gene is TRBJ2-3, with 8 bases aligning to TRBD2. Sequencing was done on a sample of PBMCs. This clonotype was obtained from a man in his forties in good health and CMV-seronegative. The CDR3 here reads CASSLLAGTDTQYF. DNA sequence: TGTGCCAGCAGTCTACTAGCGGGCACAGATACGCAGTATTTT.